A single T cell receptor (beta chain) is shown here with its context. Compared with the rest of its sample, this clonotype is medium-sized (0.01 to 0.1%). Its antigen specificity is not known. No per-base quality is available; no much larger clone lies one base away. What this sample's time point label stands for: sample taken at primary tumor resection. Donors were some 78 patients with early-stage, untreated non-small cell lung cancer from the lung TRACERx cohort. TCR sequencing used whole RNA extracted from tumor and nontumor lung tissue, or from cryopreserved PBMC samples, without cell sorting. Only patients for whom sufficient RNA was available from at least two tumor regions were selected for TCR sequencing. Before being selected, tumor and adjacent nontumor lung specimens were reviewed by a lung pathologist. Receptor libraries were prepared by 5' RACE. The reads were generated on a NextSeq 500. The TCR library protocol attached a unique molecular identifier to each TCR cDNA molecule to allow correction of PCR and sequencing errors. The published analysis was carried out like this. Decombinator tools were used for TCR identification, UMI-based error correction and CDR3 extraction. TCRs above a frequency of 2 per 1,000, corresponding to the top 1% of the tumor frequency distribution, were defined as expanded. Expanded tumor TCRs were classed as regional if statistically deemed absent (corrected P<0.05) from at least one tumor region, otherwise ubiquitous. Renyi diversity was calculated using the R vegan package after each repertoire was subsampled 100 times to 5,000 TCRs. To build CDR3 similarity networks, amino acid triplet string-kernel similarity was used, and CDR3s were connected when their pairwise similarity was above 0.82. Using fastp at Q25 and MiXCR, TCRdb reprocessed the public reads and kept productive beta chains. Here each entry gathers all rows of one CDR3 protein and keeps the most common genes and DNA. The V and J calls follow TCRdb's processing rather than the paper's. The sample contains some 11,000 distinct CDR3 sequences, around 5% of them found a single time. The ten largest clones take up around an eighth of the sample.

This sample is part of a study of spatial heterogeneity in lung cancer (dated by TCRdb to the late 2010s). Some background on the complete study: More beta-chain than alpha-chain transcripts were consistently detected, likely reflecting higher beta-chain transcript abundance. In tumor regions, TCR transcript counts showed a strong correlation with a T cell transcriptional module score derived from matched bulk RNA-seq. In the raw uncorrected reads, each unique combination of TCR and UMI appeared on average more than ten times. The study quantitatively compared TCR alpha and beta repertoires across multiple tumor regions, matched nontumor lung and blood in non-small cell lung cancer. Nonsynonymous mutation counts, determined by whole-exome sequencing of tumor tissue, were related to TCR repertoire features. At surgery, both alpha and beta chains were TCR-sequenced in around 240 tumor regions, fewer than 85 matched nontumor lung samples and some 60 PBMC samples.

The germline V gene supplies CDR1 MDHEN and CDR2 SYDVKM. V lost 8 bases and J lost 2 bases; the stretch between them is 15 bases long. The CDR3 measures 14 amino acids from cysteine to phenylalanine. Left in the record is the CDR3 DNA by itself, 42 bases read in frame from the first base. Results the study describes overall, beyond this receptor: Counts of ubiquitous and regional expanded TCRs were found to correlate with counts of ubiquitous and regional nonsynonymous mutations, respectively. Additional single-cell paired TCR alpha and beta sequencing was considered necessary to confirm, at a functional level, the hypothesis that regional TCRs recognize regional mutations. Estimated TCR-seq coverage of tumor T cells was only 7% to 8.5% for alpha chains and roughly 12% for beta chains. The tumor nonsynonymous mutation count correlated with the number of expanded intratumoral alpha and beta TCRs.

This sequence was found in a male donor with early-stage non-small cell lung cancer. The chain uses TRBV28 and TRBJ2-5; the D gene is possibly TRBD1, with 5 bases matching. The source was lung tumor tissue, collected at surgery. The nucleotides are TGTGCCAGCTCTTGGCAGGGTTGGCAAGAGACCCAGTACTTC. Translated, this gives CASSWQGWQETQYF.